This T cell receptor beta chain was obtained from a study of PD-1 blockade in classical Hodgkin lymphoma. Notes on this clone: Its antigen is unknown.

The table came from immunoSEQ multiplex PCR; TCRdb's copy has only in-frame clones and leaves some out. The table includes about 46,000 clones, about 78% detected once. With no exception, relapse followed autologous stem cell transplantation in all patients, and brentuximab vedotin exposure varied. Findings and limits, study-wide: Lower baseline TCR diversity marked trial partial responders and progressors.

The TCR sequence derives from a human donor with classical Hodgkin lymphoma. The sequencing here drew on peripheral blood mononuclear cells (PBMCs), taken before the second cycle of nivolumab.

The CDR3 bases are TGTGCCAGCAGTCCGGCGGGGGGCCCTAACAATGAGCAGTTCTTC. Translating it yields CASSPAGGPNNEQFF. The genes are TRBV27 and TRBJ2-1; 8 nucleotides align to TRBD2. The germline gives CDR1 MNHEY, CDR2 SMNVEV (reference sequence). The CDR3 sequence is 15 residues long. Trimming at V came to 5 bases and at J to 5 bases, leaving 8 bases not matched to a gene.